This TCR beta chain appears in the sequencing data of a study of shared clonotypes between healthy human individuals. Study results and caveats: Large sequencing depth failed to make sorted-subset sequencing complete, rarefaction showed. Expectations were that clonotype sharing among donors would be affected by sequencing depth.

Terminally differentiated effector memory CD45RA+ cells were excluded by CCR7 positive selection of CD45RO-negative cells. The CDR3 is made up of 13 amino acids. Trimming shortened V by 8 bases and J by 0 bases, and 10 bases separated the two germline ends. Germline assignment: CDR1 LNHNV and CDR2 YYDKDF (reference sequence). Libraries were prepared by immunoSEQ multiplex PCR; TCRdb keeps only in-frame clonotypes and omits some of them. The sample has under 2,000,000 clones; about 95% are singletons. For this clone: Its antigen is still unknown.

The receptor comes from a man aged 18 to 29 in good health. The chain is built from TRBV15 and TRBJ2-5; D is uncertain. The sequenced material came from naive CD8+ T cells sorted from blood. DNA for the CDR3: TGTGCCACCTTACCCCGGTACCAAGAGACCCAGTACTTC. Protein: CATLPRYQETQYF.